This T cell receptor beta chain was identified in a study of cytomegalovirus exposure and HLA in healthy donors. V trimming: 8 bases; J trimming: 4 bases; junction bases outside the gene matches: 17. CDR3 length: 18 residues. Per germline, CDR1 SGHDT and CDR2 YYEEEE. PCR was performed using 60 Vbeta and 13 Jbeta primers. This table comes from immunoSEQ multiplex PCR, and its TCRdb copy is limited to in-frame clones, with some not included. The sample shows more than 50,000 clones, about three quarters of them seen only once. This clone was observed a few times. Other DNA sequences of this sample code for an identical CDR3.

The source material was PBMCs. The sequence came from a middle-aged man in good health and CMV-seropositive. The chain is built from TRBV5-6 and TRBJ1-6; 8 nucleotides line up with TRBD1. The DNA of the CDR3 is TGTGCCAGTAGCCCCGGGACAGGCAAATGGGGTTATAATTCACCCCTCCACTTT. Amino acids: CASSPGTGKWGYNSPLHF.